The 32 T cell receptor beta chains reported below all come from one sample, sequenced in a study of T cells after yellow fever vaccination. TCRdb passed the 5' RACE reads through MiXCR, listing each CDR3 protein once. The sample holds 320,000 or so distinct CDR3 sequences, 8% to 9.5% seen once. Material: PBMCs, obtained around 45 days after the first yellow fever vaccination. Receptors originate from a young man who received the YFV17D yellow fever vaccine.

This clonotype was observed a handful of times. This rearrangement joins TRBV27 to TRBJ2-2; a weak D match, TRBD1 (5 bases). The CDR3 extends over 16 amino acids. From germline, CDR1 is MNHEY and CDR2 SMNVEV (reference sequence). V was clipped by 4 bases and J by 4 bases, with 16 bases between them. CDR3 nucleotide sequence: TGTGCCAGCAGTTCTCCCTCAGGGTGGGGCACCGGGGAGCTGTTTTTT. It yields the protein CASSSPSGWGTGELFF.

This clonotype was recorded a few times. This chain connects TRBV7-9 to TRBJ1-2; D gene uncertain. Trimming took 6 bases from V and 2 from J, leaving 10 bases between them. Germline V gives CDR1 SEHNR, CDR2 FQNEAQ (reference sequence). The CDR3 loop spans 13 amino acids. The CDR3 is CASRSRENYGYTF. The CDR3 DNA is TGTGCCAGCAGATCGAGGGAAAACTATGGCTACACCTTC.

This clonotype turned up a few times. The rearrangement uses TRBV19 and TRBJ2-5; 8 bases match TRBD1. Germline V gene lookup returns CDR1 LNHDA and CDR2 SQIVND (reference sequence). V shed 5 bases, J shed 5 bases, and the junction held 7 bases outside the gene matches. The CDR3 is 14 residues long. CDR3 protein: CASSATTGVETQYF. The CDR3 nucleotides read TGTGCCAGTAGTGCGACGACAGGGGTTGAGACCCAGTACTTC.

This clonotype was picked up a small number of times. The V call is TRBV5-5, the J call TRBJ2-7, with D possibly TRBD2 on 5 matching bases. The CDR3 consists of 15 residues. The germline CDR1 and CDR2 sequences are SGHKS and YYEKEE (reference sequence). Trimming removed 5 bases from V and 4 bases from J, with 19 bases in between. The CDR3 loop is CASSPVPGSDYEQYF. CDR3 nucleotide sequence: TGTGCCAGCAGTCCAGTTCCGGGGTCCGATTACGAGCAGTACTTC. Combining the CDR3 with reference TRBV5-5 and TRBJ2-7 gives the whole variable domain DAGVTQSPTHLIKTRGQQVTLRCSPISGHKSVSWYQQVLGQGPQFIFQYYEKEERGRGNFPDRFSARQFPNYSSELNVNALLLGDSALYLCASSPVPGSDYEQYFGPGTRLTVT.

This clonotype was detected many times. The chain combines TRBV18 with TRBJ2-1; D gene ambiguous. The germline V gene has CDR1 KGHSH and CDR2 LQKENI. V was clipped by 8 bases and J by 6 bases, with 8 bases between them. This CDR3 region has 11 residues. CDR3 DNA sequence: TGTGCCAGCAGCCCGGGCAATGAGCAGTTCTTC. It encodes CASSPGNEQFF.

This chain connects TRBV18 to TRBJ2-7, with 12 bases matching TRBD2. This CDR3 is 13 amino acids long. The ends lost 3 bases at V and 7 bases at J; junction bases unmatched: 1. Germline values: CDR1 KGHSH, CDR2 LQKENI. The CDR3 loop is CASSPTSGGEQYF. The CDR3 coding sequence is TGTGCCAGCTCACCGACTAGCGGGGGAGAGCAGTACTTC.

This clonotype was found a few times. The chain combines TRBV5-1 with TRBJ2-2; tentative D call: TRBD1 (5 bases). Trimming stripped 0 bases from V and 4 bases from J, with 10 bases between. Per germline, CDR1 SGHRS and CDR2 YFSETQ. The CDR3 consists of 15 residues. The CDR3, as DNA: TGCGCCAGCAGCTTGGACCAGGGATTCACCGGGGAGCTGTTTTTT. Residues: CASSLDQGFTGELFF. The full variable domain, completed using reference TRBV5-1 and TRBJ2-2, is KAGVTQTPRYLIKTRGQQVTLSCSPISGHRSVSWYQQTPGQGLQFLFEYFSETQRNKGNFPGRFSGRQFSNSRSEMNVSTLELGDSALYLCASSLDQGFTGELFFGEGSRLTVL.

This clonotype came up a few times. The J gene is TRBJ2-3, the V gene TRBV5-4; D tentatively reads TRBD1 or TRBD2 (5 bases each). The CDR3 consists of 13 residues. CDR1 and CDR2 (germline): SGHNT, YYREEE (reference sequence). The V end lost 2 bases, the J end lost 6 bases, and 10 bases lay between the germline ends. CDR3 DNA: TGTGCCAGCAGCTTTTTTGGGGGTGATACGCAGTATTTT. It specifies CASSFFGGDTQYF.

The chain carries TRBV4-3 and TRBJ2-1, with 10 positions matching TRBD1. From germline, CDR1 is LGHNA and CDR2 YSLEER. The ends lost 4 bases at V and 10 bases at J; junction bases unmatched: 7. The length of the CDR3 is 14 residues. The CDR3 region is CASSLTGTGDEQFF. The CDR3, as DNA: TGCGCCAGCAGCCTGACCGGGACAGGGGACGAGCAGTTCTTC.

This rearrangement joins TRBV6-1 to TRBJ1-2, with D perhaps TRBD1 (6 bases). The CDR3 loop spans 14 amino acids. The V gene lost 5 bases and the J gene lost 2 bases, with 12 bases spanning the gap. Germline values: CDR1 MNHNS, CDR2 SASEGT. The CDR3 nucleotides read TGTGCCAGCAGTCCTCGGACAGAGAACTATGGCTACACCTTC. Protein: CASSPRTENYGYTF.

The V call is TRBV4-2, the J call TRBJ2-3; 9 nucleotides align to TRBD2. The trim removed 4 bases at V and 2 bases at J, leaving 13 bases unmatched. The CDR3 is 18 residues long. Germline V gene lookup returns CDR1 LGHNA and CDR2 YNFKEQ. The CDR3 here is CASSPYLERGAPTDTQYF. The DNA for the CDR3 is TGTGCCAGCAGCCCCTACCTTGAGCGGGGGGCACCCACAGATACGCAGTATTTT.

This clonotype was counted at least ten times. The chain carries TRBV6-2 or TRBV6-3 and TRBJ2-2; 11 bases match TRBD2. The CDR3 is 17 amino acids. Germline CDR1 MNHEY, CDR2 SVGEGT. Trimming cost V 4 bases and J 4 bases; bases outside gene matches: 8. CDR3 nucleotide sequence: TGTGCCAGCAGTTCCCCCCAACTAGCGGGGGTCACCGGGGAGCTGTTTTTT. Translation gives CASSSPQLAGVTGELFF.

This clonotype appeared many times. V and J are TRBV11-2 and TRBJ2-1, with TRBD2 matching 10 bases. V shed 5 bases and J 0 bases; nucleotides not matched to a gene: 10. The CDR3 has 18 amino acids. The germline CDR1 and CDR2 sequences are SGHAT and FQNNGV. Here the CDR3 reads CASSLAVAGGDSYNEQFF. In DNA form, the CDR3 reads TGTGCCAGCAGCCTCGCCGTAGCGGGGGGAGACTCCTACAATGAGCAGTTCTTC.

This clonotype has only a few counts. CDR3 nucleotide sequence: TGTGCCAGCAGCCCGACAGGGAGAACCTACGAGCAGTACTTC. Its translation is CASSPTGRTYEQYF. This chain uses TRBV7-9 with TRBJ2-7; 7 bases line up with TRBD1. The CDR3 has 14 amino acids. The trim removed 5 bases at V and 2 bases at J, leaving 6 bases unmatched. Germline loops: CDR1 SEHNR, CDR2 FQNEAQ (reference sequence).

This clonotype was seen ten or more times. The chain carries TRBV18 and TRBJ1-2; D not resolved. Trimming left V 8 bases short and J 2 bases short, with 18 bases between. Germline loops: CDR1 KGHSH, CDR2 LQKENI. This CDR3 contains 15 residues. The CDR3 spells CASHNSDTANYGYTF. The CDR3 DNA follows: TGTGCCAGCCACAACAGCGATACCGCCAACTATGGCTACACCTTC. The complete variable domain, with remaining parts taken from reference TRBV18 and TRBJ1-2, reads NAGVMQNPRHLVRRRGQEARLRCSPMKGHSHVYWYRQLPEEGLKFMVYLQKENIIDESGMPKERFSAEFPKEGPSILRIQQVVRGDSAAYFCASHNSDTANYGYTFGSGTRLTVV.

This clonotype was detected many times. V gene TRBV30 combines with J gene TRBJ1-3; no reliable D call. V lost 1 base and J lost 4, with 11 bases in between. Germline CDR1 GTSNPN, CDR2 SVGIG (reference sequence). This CDR3 comprises 14 residues. The CDR3 coding sequence is TGTGCCTGGAGTGCTTGGTCAGTCGGAAACACCATATATTTT. Its protein is CAWSAWSVGNTIYF. The full variable domain, completed using reference TRBV30 and TRBJ1-3, is SQTIHQWPATLVQPVGSPLSLECTVEGTSNPNLYWYRQAAGRGLQLLFYSVGIGQISSEVPQNLSASRPQDRQFILSSKKLLLSDSGFYLCAWSAWSVGNTIYFGEGSWLTVV.

V usage is TRBV5-1 and J usage is TRBJ1-1; 7 nucleotides align to TRBD1. The ends lost 0 bases at V and 3 bases at J; junction bases unmatched: 8. The CDR3 runs to 16 residues. Per the germline V gene, CDR1 is SGHRS and CDR2 is YFSETQ. CDR3 DNA sequence: TGCGCCAGCAGCTTGGCTTCAGGGGGTACGGACACTGAAGCTTTCTTT. This translates into CASSLASGGTDTEAFF.

This clonotype was counted many times. The chain uses TRBV7-9 and TRBJ2-3; D may be TRBD2 (5 bases). Germline values: CDR1 SEHNR, CDR2 FQNEAQ (reference sequence). Deletions cut 2 bases from V and 2 bases from J, with 14 bases between. The CDR3 totals 16 residues. The CDR3 region has the DNA TGTGCCAGCAGCTTACTCGGGAAAGGATACACAGATACGCAGTATTTT. This codes for CASSLLGKGYTDTQYF. The complete variable domain, with remaining parts taken from reference TRBV7-9 and TRBJ2-3, reads DTGVSQNPRHKITKRGQNVTFRCDPISEHNRLYWYRQTLGQGPEFLTYFQNEAQLEKSRLLSDRFSAERPKGSFSTLEIQRTEQGDSAMYLCASSLLGKGYTDTQYFGPGTRLTVL.

This clonotype was found a few times. The chain uses TRBV7-9 and TRBJ1-2; 7 nucleotides agree with TRBD1. The CDR3 consists of 15 residues. Germline V CDR1 and CDR2: SEHNR, FQNEAQ (reference sequence). The V and J ends lost 2 bases and 2 bases, in that order; junction bases with no gene match: 5. Here the CDR3 DNA reads TGTGCCAGCAGCTTATCCGGACAGGTGAACTATGGCTACACCTTC. Translating gives CASSLSGQVNYGYTF.

The chain is built from TRBV25-1 and TRBJ1-1; D is undetermined. This CDR3 is built from 12 residues. Between the trimmed V and J ends, which lost 3 bases and 5 bases, there was a span of 7 bases. Germline CDR1 and CDR2: MGHDK and SYGVNS. CDR3 loop: CASSDRRTEAFF. In DNA form, the CDR3 reads TGTGCCAGCAGTGACAGGAGGACTGAAGCTTTCTTT.

The chain employs TRBV21-1 and TRBJ2-7. TRBV21-1 corresponds to a pseudogene. This CDR3 comprises 14 residues. CDR3 in DNA: TGTGCCAGCAGCACGGACGGAAACTCCTACGAGCAGTACGTC. It is translated as CASSTDGNSYEQYV.

This clonotype showed up many times. V gene TRBV12-3 or TRBV12-4 combines with J gene TRBJ2-2; D uncertain. The CDR3 totals 15 residues. V was shortened by 2 bases and J by 0 bases, with 7 bases between the two germline ends. CDR3 nucleotide sequence: TGTGCCAGCAGTTTATTCAGGACGAACACCGGGGAGCTGTTTTTT. The encoded protein is CASSLFRTNTGELFF.

This clonotype showed up just a few times. A junction boundary mismatches the germline segment, possibly from a read error. This sequence joins TRBV7-2 and TRBJ2-5; tentative D call: TRBD2 (5 bases). This CDR3 region has 13 residues. CDR1 is SGHTA and CDR2 is FQGNSA in the germline V gene. The CDR3 here is CSSSIYGEETQYF. In nucleotides, the CDR3 is TGTTCCAGCAGCATTTACGGGGAAGAGACCCAGTACTTC.

This clonotype was counted between two and nine times. J is TRBJ2-5 and V is TRBV20-1, with TRBD2 matching 9 bases. The germline gives CDR1 DFQATT, CDR2 SNEGSKA (reference sequence). This CDR3 contains 12 residues. V shed 5 bases, J shed 4 bases, and the junction held 2 bases outside the gene matches. In DNA, the CDR3 is TGCAGTGCTGATAGCGGGGGAGAGACCCAGTACTTC. Its translation: CSADSGGETQYF.

The chain has TRBV7-3 and TRBJ2-4, with D tentatively TRBD1 (6 bases). Germline V gene lookup returns CDR1 SGHTA and CDR2 FQGTGA. This CDR3 spans 16 amino acids. V gave up 3 bases and J gave up 0 bases, with 12 bases separating them. CDR3 nucleotides: TGTGCCAGCAGCTTGGACAGCTACTTAGCCAAAAACATTCAGTACTTC. Residues: CASSLDSYLAKNIQYF.

This clonotype has only a few counts. The CDR3 sequence: CASSLESSGYSEQYV. As DNA, the CDR3 is TGCGCCAGCAGCTTGGAGTCTAGCGGTTACTCCGAGCAGTACGTC. The chain joins TRBV5-1 to TRBJ2-7; 7 nucleotides align to TRBD2. This CDR3 contains 15 residues. J lost 6 bases, V lost 0 bases, and 9 bases had no gene match. The germline V gene encodes CDR1 SGHRS and CDR2 YFSETQ.

The chain recombines TRBV6-2 or TRBV6-3 with TRBJ2-6; TRBD2 agrees at 7 bases. V trimming: 6 bases; J trimming: 4 bases; junction bases outside the gene matches: 6. Germline CDR1 reads MNHEY; CDR2 reads SVGEGT. This CDR3 spans 15 amino acids. The CDR3 here is CASSPLATGANVLTF. CDR3 nucleotides: TGTGCCAGCAGCCCACTAGCGACGGGGGCCAACGTCCTGACTTTC.

This clonotype occurred a few times. The chain uses TRBV7-2 and TRBJ2-7; D is unresolved. The germline V and J ends were trimmed by 1 base and 1 base, with 8 bases remaining between them. The CDR3 spans 14 residues. CDR1 is SGHTA, CDR2 FQGNSA, per germline. The CDR3 region is CASSLVAYSYEQYV. CDR3 DNA: TGTGCCAGCAGCTTAGTAGCATATTCCTACGAGCAGTACGTC.

In its sample, this clonotype was seen many times. This sequence joins TRBV10-3 and TRBJ1-1; TRBD1 might be the D (5 bases). V was cut by 7 bases and J by 3 bases, with 15 bases left in between. The CDR3 is made up of 14 amino acids. Germline CDR1 is ENHRY and CDR2 is SYGVKD. The CDR3 protein is CAITGQGGYTEAFF. In nucleotides, the CDR3 is TGTGCCATCACTGGGCAGGGTGGATACACTGAAGCTTTCTTT.

This chain uses TRBV18 with TRBJ1-1, with D unresolved. The CDR3 is 14 amino acids. Per germline, CDR1 KGHSH and CDR2 LQKENI. V was clipped by 8 bases and J by 5 bases, with 18 bases between them. As DNA, the CDR3 is TGTGCCAGCCAACCCTCTAAAGGTTGGACTGAAGCTTTCTTT. Translation gives CASQPSKGWTEAFF.

This clonotype was seen only a few times. J is TRBJ2-1 and V is TRBV7-2; D perhaps matches TRBD1 (6 bases). In germline, CDR1 is SGHTA, CDR2 FQGNSA. With 2 bases removed from V and 6 bases from J, the gap between germline ends came to 8 bases. This CDR3 is 13 amino acids long. CDR3 sequence reads: CASSLMTGNEQFF. The CDR3 DNA is TGTGCCAGCAGCTTAATGACAGGCAATGAGCAGTTCTTC. The full variable domain, in which reference TRBV7-2 and TRBJ2-1 provide the parts outside the CDR3, is GAGVSQSPSNKVTEKGKDVELRCDPISGHTALYWYRQSLGQGLEFLIYFQGNSAPDKSGLPSDRFSAERTGGSVSTLTIQRTQQEDSAVYLCASSLMTGNEQFFGPGTRLTVL.

In its sample, this clonotype was seen a few times. This sequence joins TRBV6-4 and TRBJ1-5, with D perhaps TRBD1 (5 bases). Germline CDR1 MRHNA, CDR2 SNTAGT. V was trimmed by 0 bases and J by 6 bases, leaving 12 bases between them. This CDR3 spans 15 amino acids. CDR3 in amino acids: CASSDSRGFSQPQHF. CDR3 nucleotide sequence: TGTGCCAGCAGTGACTCCCGGGGGTTCAGTCAGCCCCAGCATTTT.